Each of the 9 T cell receptor beta chains below was sequenced from the same sample in a study of cytomegalovirus exposure and HLA in healthy donors. PCR was performed using 60 Vbeta and 13 Jbeta primers. Profiled with immunoSEQ multiplex PCR; TCRdb holds only in-frame clones, not every one. This table has 170,000 or so clones, about 80% appearing once. Sequenced input: PBMCs. These receptors were collected from a man younger than 30 in good health and CMV-seronegative.

V gene TRBV19 combines with J gene TRBJ2-1; 12 nucleotides agree with TRBD2. Germline V gene sequence: CDR1 LNHDA, CDR2 SQIVND (reference sequence). The CDR3 runs 15 residues. Germline trimming cut 3 bases from V and 8 bases from J; bases unmatched to any gene: 5. The chain's CDR3 is CASSILAGGRYEQFF. CDR3 bases: TGTGCCAGTAGTATTCTAGCGGGAGGGCGGTATGAGCAGTTCTTC.

This chain uses TRBV28 with TRBJ2-7, with D hard to call. Trimming took off 1 base at V and 4 bases at J, with 5 bases between the two ends. Germline loops: CDR1 MDHEN, CDR2 SYDVKM. There are 12 residues in the CDR3. The CDR3 DNA reads TGTGCCAGCAGTTTATACGGTTACGAGCAGTACTTC. As protein: CASSLYGYEQYF.

V usage is TRBV7-2 and J usage is TRBJ1-2, with 10 bases aligning to TRBD1. The germline V gene has CDR1 SGHTA and CDR2 FQGNSA. The V gene end was trimmed by 5 bases and the J gene end by 3 bases; junction bases not matched to a gene: 12. There are 17 residues in the CDR3. CDR3 residues: CASSLDLGTGAHYGYTF. Here the CDR3 DNA reads TGTGCCAGCAGCCTCGACCTCGGGACAGGGGCCCACTATGGCTACACCTTC.

The chain links TRBV5-1 to TRBJ2-3; no definite D call. This CDR3 spans 12 amino acids. Germline values: CDR1 SGHRS, CDR2 YFSETQ. The V end was cut by 2 bases, the J end by 3 bases, with 4 bases between. CDR3 bases: TGCGCCAGCAGCTTCGGGACAGATACGCAGTATTTT. Protein product: CASSFGTDTQYF.

The chain carries TRBV9 and TRBJ2-3; TRBD2 aligns across 13 bases. This CDR3 is built from 16 residues. Germline V gene sequence: CDR1 SGDLS, CDR2 YYNGEE. V lost 4 bases to trimming and J lost 5 bases; unmatched junction nucleotides: 7. CDR3 nucleotides: TGTGCCAGCAGCCAAAGACTAGCGGGGGGTGGAGATACGCAGTATTTT. This encodes CASSQRLAGGGDTQYF.

As DNA, the CDR3 is TGCGCCAGCAGCCAAGACAGGGGGGTAGCTTTCTTT. This sequence encodes CASSQDRGVAFF. V is TRBV5-1 and J is TRBJ1-1; TRBD1 aligns across 9 bases. This CDR3 spans 12 amino acids. Germline CDR1 reads SGHRS; CDR2 reads YFSETQ. Trimming took 4 bases from V and 10 from J; bases not matched to a gene: 5.

The J gene is TRBJ2-2, the V gene TRBV6-5, with a tentative D call TRBD1 (5 bases). V lost 7 bases and J lost 2, with 11 bases in between. The germline CDR1 and CDR2 sequences are MNHEY and SVGAGI. The CDR3 has 14 amino acids. The DNA for the CDR3 is TGTGCCAGCACTCAGGGAATTAACACCGGGGAGCTGTTTTTT. It specifies CASTQGINTGELFF.

The chain is built from TRBV19 and TRBJ2-1; no firm D call. V gave up 5 bases and J gave up 5 bases, with 10 bases separating them. From germline, CDR1 is LNHDA and CDR2 SQIVND (reference sequence). The CDR3 totals 13 residues. CDR3 DNA sequence: TGTGCCAGTAGTGAGTACTCGAACAATGAGCAGTTCTTC. It translates to CASSEYSNNEQFF.

The rearrangement joins TRBV4-2 to TRBJ2-3, with a weak D call TRBD1 (5 bases). V lost 1 base, J lost 2 bases, and 10 bases lay in between. The CDR3 spans 15 residues. Germline V gene data show CDR1 as LGHNA and CDR2 as YNFKEQ. The DNA of the CDR3 is TGTGCCAGCAGCCAAGGGGGCCCGGACACAGATACGCAGTATTTT. This codes for CASSQGGPDTDTQYF.